The 7 T cell receptor beta chains listed next were all sequenced from one sample in a study of blood T cell repertoires in COVID-19 (dated by TCRdb to 2020 to 2022). Library creation used the immunoSEQ multiplex PCR assay. The table comes from immuneACCESS by way of TCRdb, which keeps in-frame sequences with V and J called. Part of the clones is missing from these tables; in studies checked, under half for an unresolved V gene and the rest for unknown reasons. Within this sample are about 200,000 clones, with roughly 90% of them counted one time only. The ten top clones hold roughly 8.8% of the sample. The specimen was PBMCs or T cells enriched from blood (not recorded which). The receptors were gathered from a woman younger than 30 who had recovered from COVID-19.

The rearrangement links TRBV5-8 to TRBJ1-2, with TRBD1 matching 8 bases. From germline, CDR1 is SGHTS and CDR2 YDEGEE. J was trimmed by 7 bases and V by 2 bases; bases with no gene match: 7. CDR3 length equals 14 residues. This CDR3 reads CASSFRDRIVGYTF. The CDR3 bases are TGTGCCAGCAGCTTCCGGGACAGGATCGTTGGCTACACCTTC.

This clone showed up many times. The chain carries TRBV6-2 or TRBV6-3 and TRBJ1-1, with TRBD1 identical over 8 bases. The CDR3 loop spans 14 amino acids. Germline CDR1 and CDR2: MNHEY and SVGEGT. V shed 5 bases, J shed 6 bases, and the junction held 8 bases outside the gene matches. The CDR3 loop is CASSRAGGRAEAFF. The CDR3 DNA sequence: TGTGCCAGCAGTCGAGCAGGGGGCCGCGCTGAAGCTTTCTTT.

The chain carries TRBV7-6 and TRBJ2-2, with TRBD2 as a possible D gene (7 bases). The length of the CDR3 is 18 residues. Trimming took 5 bases from V and 3 from J, leaving 22 bases between them. Germline V gene lookup returns CDR1 SGHVS and CDR2 FNYEAQ. In nucleotides, the CDR3 is TGTGCCAGCAGCCAAATCATCGGGGGGCAAGAGGACACCGGGGAGCTGTTTTTT. It translates to CASSQIIGGQEDTGELFF.

The chain is built from TRBV18 and TRBJ2-3; D unresolved. The ends were cut back, 4 bases at V and 6 bases at J, with 14 bases in the middle. CDR1 is KGHSH and CDR2 is LQKENI in the germline V gene. The CDR3 loop spans 14 amino acids. CDR3 region: CASSRSQSPDTQYF. The CDR3 DNA follows: TGTGCCAGCTCACGGTCGCAGTCCCCGGATACGCAGTATTTT. The variable domain in full, with the rest retrieved from reference TRBV18 and TRBJ2-3, is NAGVMQNPRHLVRRRGQEARLRCSPMKGHSHVYWYRQLPEEGLKFMVYLQKENIIDESGMPKERFSAEFPKEGPSILRIQQVVRGDSAAYFCASSRSQSPDTQYFGPGTRLTVL.

Only one count was recorded for this clone. The V and J genes are TRBV6-5 and TRBJ2-3; 9 bases fit TRBD2. Trimming took 2 bases from V and 5 from J; bases not matched to a gene: 5. CDR3 length: 15 amino acids. Germline V gene lookup returns CDR1 MNHEY and CDR2 SVGAGI. CDR3 sequence (DNA): TGTGCCAGCAGTTACGCGGGGGGGCGCGTAGATACGCAGTATTTT. This gives the protein CASSYAGGRVDTQYF.

The CDR3 bases are TGTGCCAGCAGCCTTATACAGGGGTACACCGGGGAGCTGTTTTTT. Protein: CASSLIQGYTGELFF. The chain uses TRBV14 and TRBJ2-2, with TRBD1 matching over 7 bases. After removal of 4 bases from V and 3 bases from J, the junction contained 5 bases not matched to a gene. The CDR3 totals 15 residues. Germline V gene lookup returns CDR1 SGHDN and CDR2 FVKESK.

The V gene is TRBV7-9, the J gene TRBJ1-6; no clear D gene. Between the trimmed V and J ends, which lost 2 bases and 2 bases, there was a span of 10 bases. The CDR3 contains 16 residues. Looked up from germline, CDR1 is SEHNR and CDR2 is FQNEAQ (reference sequence). The CDR3 sequence: CASSLTMGPYNSPLHF. For the CDR3, the DNA is TGTGCCAGCAGCTTAACAATGGGCCCCTATAATTCACCCCTCCACTTT.